This T cell receptor (beta chain) was observed in a study of blood T cell repertoires in COVID-19. Study summary: Samples came from the United States, Italy and Spain, spanning acute and convalescent COVID-19.

This CDR3 has 11 amino acids. V lost 6 bases to trimming and J lost 3 bases, with 6 bases between them. Germline lookup yields CDR1 DFQATT and CDR2 SNEGSKA (reference sequence). Per the original methods: Amplification of reference gene primers provided the estimated nucleated cell counts. Data came from immunoSEQ multiplex PCR; TCRdb stores just in-frame clones and leaves some out. V, J and clone size are those of that table, while D and trimming were read from the DNA. The sample lists under 300,000 clones; 82% were seen once. V gene TRBV20-1 combines with J gene TRBJ2-1; no reliable D call. Sequencing was done on a sample of peripheral blood. The TCR originated in a woman older than 75 with active or convalescent COVID-19. CDR3 nucleotides: TGCAGTGCCAGCGACTACAATGAGCAGTTCTTC. Amino acid sequence: CSASDYNEQFF.